Included here is one T cell receptor beta chain sequence, with context. These data belong to a study of lymphopenia after photon versus proton radiotherapy. With 9 bases removed from V and 3 bases from J, the gap between germline ends came to 20 bases. This CDR3 comprises 15 residues. The germline gives CDR1 LNHDA, CDR2 SQIVND (reference sequence). Sequencing used immunoSEQ multiplex PCR; TCRdb keeps in-frame clones, though not all of them. In the table there are fewer than 20,000 clones, 75% to 90% of which are singletons. The specimen comprised peripheral blood, sampled from a patient treated with proton-based radiotherapy. This TCR was sampled from a man in his 70s with pancreatic cancer. The chain couples TRBV19 to TRBJ1-2; a weak D match, TRBD1 (5 bases). The CDR3 is CASARGLQRDYGYTF. DNA for the CDR3: TGTGCCAGCGCTCGGGGCCTACAACGGGACTATGGCTACACCTTC.